This passage covers 18 T cell receptor beta chains from one sample sequenced in a study of control samples from healthy donors and cancer patients. The repertoire was sequenced with immunoSEQ multiplex PCR; TCRdb's copy has only in-frame clones and lacks some. The sample has 120,000 or so clones, roughly 90% seen once. The material sequenced was blood. These receptors all stem from a man aged 18 to 30 in good health.

The chain recombines TRBV7-2 with TRBJ1-5; 7 bases fit TRBD1. Germline V gene lookup returns CDR1 SGHTA and CDR2 FQGNSA. J gave up 1 base and V 1 base, and 4 bases lay outside the gene matches. This CDR3 comprises 16 residues. The DNA of the CDR3 is TGTGCCAGCAGCTTAGGTTCAGGGGGAAGCAATCAGCCCCAGCATTTT. Encoded protein: CASSLGSGGSNQPQHF.

The chain employs TRBV29-1 and TRBJ1-1; the D is unclear. Trimming pared 2 bases from V and 0 bases from J, leaving 7 bases between. Germline V gene lookup returns CDR1 SQVTM and CDR2 ANQGSEA. The CDR3 is 13 residues long. The CDR3 is CSVESRMNTEAFF. CDR3 in DNA: TGCAGCGTTGAATCACGGATGAACACTGAAGCTTTCTTT.

This chain connects TRBV11-2 to TRBJ2-2, with no clear D. This CDR3 has 13 amino acids. The V and J ends lost 5 bases and 8 bases respectively, with 12 bases between them. CDR1 is SGHAT and CDR2 is FQNNGV in the germline V gene. Here the CDR3 DNA reads TGTGCCAGCAGCCTGCGGACCGTTGGGGAGCTGTTTTTT. The encoded protein is CASSLRTVGELFF.

This clone turned up a few times. This chain connects TRBV20-1 to TRBJ2-3, with D perhaps TRBD2 (5 bases). This CDR3 has 12 residues. V was clipped by 3 bases and J by 4 bases, with 8 bases between them. Germline V gene sequence: CDR1 DFQATT, CDR2 SNEGSKA (reference sequence). For the CDR3, the DNA is TGCAGTGCTAGTGGGAGCGCAGATACGCAGTATTTT. Protein sequence: CSASGSADTQYF.

The rearrangement joins TRBV6-6 to TRBJ1-3, with D tentatively TRBD1 (5 bases). Trimming removed 6 bases from V and 2 bases from J, with 14 bases in between. Germline V lookup: CDR1 MNHNY, CDR2 SVGAGI (reference sequence). CDR3 size: 15 residues. CDR3 loop: CASSASGYTGNTIYF. CDR3 bases: TGTGCCAGCAGCGCTTCAGGGTATACTGGAAACACCATATATTTT.

CDR3 bases: TGTGCCAGCAGGCTCAAGAACACTGAAGCTTTCTTT. Translation gives CASRLKNTEAFF. The chain links TRBV14 to TRBJ1-1, with unresolved D. The CDR3 is 12 amino acids. Trimming removed 6 bases at V and 1 base at J, with 6 bases between. CDR1 is SGHDN, CDR2 FVKESK, per germline.

Concerning this clone: One end of the junction fails to match germline, which may point to a read error. Other DNA variants within this sample encode the same CDR3. The gene calls are TRBV30 and TRBJ2-1, with 10 positions matching TRBD2. This CDR3 spans 12 amino acids. Germline V gene lookup returns CDR1 GTSNPN and CDR2 SVGIG (reference sequence). The CDR3: CAWKMSGRALIF. CDR3 sequence (DNA): TGTGCCTGGAAAATGAGCGGGAGGGCCTTAATCTTC.

This clone came up once. J is TRBJ1-6 and V is TRBV30; TRBD1 is a possible D gene (6 bases). CDR3 size: 17 residues. Trimming took 5 bases from V and 7 from J, leaving 24 bases between them. Per germline, CDR1 GTSNPN and CDR2 SVGIG (reference sequence). The CDR3 region has the DNA TGTGCCTGGTATGGGGGGGCTGCGTCGGTCGGGAATTCACCCCTCCACTTT. As protein: CAWYGGAASVGNSPLHF.

This chain uses TRBV5-8 with TRBJ2-7, with D maybe TRBD2 (6 bases). CDR3 size: 15 residues. The germline V gene has CDR1 SGHTS and CDR2 YDEGEE. Deletions cut 0 bases from V and 1 base from J, with 11 bases between. The CDR3 nucleotides are TGTGCCAGCAGCTTGGACGGGAGAGGGTCCTACGAGCAGTACTTC. Residues: CASSLDGRGSYEQYF.

The chain recombines TRBV7-2 with TRBJ2-3, with 11 bases identical to TRBD2. CDR1 and CDR2 (germline): SGHTA, FQGNSA. V shed 4 bases and J 5 bases; nucleotides not matched to a gene: 5. The CDR3 consists of 15 residues. CDR3 nucleotides: TGTGCCAGCAGCTCTAGCGGGAGGTCAGGAGATACGCAGTATTTT. Amino acid sequence: CASSSSGRSGDTQYF.

The rearrangement links TRBV19 to TRBJ2-2, with D perhaps matching TRBD1 or TRBD2 (5 bases each). The CDR3 is 12 residues long. Trimming shortened V by 4 bases and J by 5 bases, and 5 bases separated the two germline ends. From germline, CDR1 is LNHDA and CDR2 SQIVND (reference sequence). CDR3 sequence reads: CASSRGTGELFF. The CDR3 nucleotides are TGTGCCAGTAGTAGGGGGACCGGGGAGCTGTTTTTT.

V and J are TRBV7-9 and TRBJ2-6; 9 bases are shared with TRBD1. The germline gives CDR1 SEHNR, CDR2 FQNEAQ (reference sequence). The ends lost 6 bases at V and 2 bases at J; junction bases unmatched: 8. The CDR3 has 17 residues. The CDR3 DNA sequence: TGTGCCAGCAGACGGACAGGGGAATTTGCTGGGGCCAACGTCCTGACTTTC. Translating it yields CASRRTGEFAGANVLTF.

The rearrangement links TRBV7-2 to TRBJ2-1; no clear D. V lost 5 bases and J lost 0, with 11 bases in between. This CDR3 has 15 residues. The V gene's germline CDR1 is SGHTA and CDR2 FQGNSA. The CDR3 bases are TGTGCCAGCAGCCCAGCACGGAGCTCCTACAATGAGCAGTTCTTC. Its translation: CASSPARSSYNEQFF.

This chain uses TRBV11-2 with TRBJ2-7, with D perhaps given as TRBD1 or TRBD2 (5 bases each). Between the trimmed V and J ends, which lost 3 bases and 7 bases, there was a span of 16 bases. Germline CDR1 and CDR2: SGHAT and FQNNGV. The CDR3 length is 14 residues. The CDR3 nucleotides are TGTGCCAGCAGCTTCACAAACCTCAGGGAGGAGCAGTACTTC. Amino acid sequence: CASSFTNLREEQYF.

This chain joins TRBV12-3 or TRBV12-4 and TRBJ1-3; no clear D. CDR3 size: 13 residues. Trimming shortened V by 3 bases and J by 2 bases, and 5 bases separated the two germline ends. The CDR3 DNA reads TGTGCCAGCAGTTTCCAGGCTGGAAACACCATATATTTT. Its translation: CASSFQAGNTIYF.

J is TRBJ1-1 and V is TRBV5-1, with no clear D. Germline V gives CDR1 SGHRS, CDR2 YFSETQ. This CDR3 has 12 amino acids. V was cut by 0 bases and J by 8 bases, with 8 bases left in between. CDR3 in DNA: TGCGCCAGCAGCTTGGCCGGGAGGGAAGCTTTCTTT. Its protein product is CASSLAGREAFF. Looking up the rest from reference TRBV5-1 and TRBJ1-1 gives the full variable domain: KAGVTQTPRYLIKTRGQQVTLSCSPISGHRSVSWYQQTPGQGLQFLFEYFSETQRNKGNFPGRFSGRQFSNSRSEMNVSTLELGDSALYLCASSLAGREAFFGQGTRLTVV.

The chain joins TRBV12-3 or TRBV12-4 to TRBJ1-2; D gene ambiguous. V was pared by 6 bases and J by 0 bases, with 5 bases between. This CDR3 spans 12 amino acids. The CDR3 loop reads CASSVANYGYTF. In nucleotides, the CDR3 is TGTGCCAGCAGCGTGGCTAACTATGGCTACACCTTC.

This chain joins TRBV20-1 and TRBJ2-7; D possibly matches TRBD1 or TRBD2 (5 bases each). This CDR3 has 15 amino acids. The germline V gene encodes CDR1 DFQATT and CDR2 SNEGSKA (reference sequence). V shed 3 bases and J shed 2 bases, with 17 bases lying between them. The CDR3 DNA is TGCAGTGCTAGTGGGGACGAGGGGCTCCCCTACGAGCAGTACTTC. It yields the protein CSASGDEGLPYEQYF.